The 25 T cell receptor beta chains below all came from one sample that was sequenced in a study of identical twins. TCRdb independently ran MiXCR on the 5' RACE reads; one entry per CDR3 protein. The table shows a few hundred thousand distinct CDR3 sequences, with about 11% occurring only once. Sample: memory T cells sorted from blood. These receptors were taken from a man aged 45 to 65 in good health.

The chain links TRBV24-1 to TRBJ1-2; maybe TRBD1 (5 bases). The CDR3 runs to 13 residues. Between the trimmed V and J ends, which lost 1 base and 5 bases, there was a span of 7 bases. Germline lookup yields CDR1 KGHDR and CDR2 SFDVKD. CDR3 sequence reads: CATSDFSGYGYTF. In DNA, the CDR3 is TGTGCCACCAGTGATTTCTCAGGGTATGGCTACACCTTC.

In this sample, this clonotype turned up many times. V and J are TRBV12-3 or TRBV12-4 and TRBJ1-4; no clear D gene. The CDR3 loop spans 12 amino acids. Trimming removed 6 bases at V and 5 bases at J, with 7 bases between. The CDR3 coding sequence is TGTGCCAGCAGCCGGAGGAATGAAAAACTGTTTTTT. This encodes CASSRRNEKLFF.

The V gene is TRBV28, the J gene TRBJ1-6; possible D gene TRBD1, 5 bases. Germline-derived CDR1 and CDR2 are MDHEN and SYDVKM. The CDR3 is made up of 15 amino acids. Trimming removed 4 bases at V and 6 bases at J, with 13 bases between. The CDR3 bases are TGTGCCAGCAGTTCTACCGGGACGGGTAATTCACCCCTCCACTTT. The encoded protein is CASSSTGTGNSPLHF.

This chain joins TRBV5-6 and TRBJ2-5, with 8 bases matching TRBD1. V shed 4 bases, J shed 4 bases, and the junction held 3 bases outside the gene matches. Looked up from germline, CDR1 is SGHDT and CDR2 is YYEEEE. This CDR3 is 13 amino acids long. CDR3 DNA: TGTGCCAGCAGCCTGACAGGGGCAGAGACCCAGTACTTC. Encoded protein: CASSLTGAETQYF. The full variable domain, in which reference TRBV5-6 and TRBJ2-5 provide the parts outside the CDR3, is DAGVTQSPTHLIKTRGQQVTLRCSPKSGHDTVSWYQQALGQGPQFIFQYYEEEERQRGNFPDRFSGHQFPNYSSELNVNALLLGDSALYLCASSLTGAETQYFGPGTRLLVL.

The chain links TRBV7-3 to TRBJ2-5; TRBD2 matches 10 bases. V shed 5 bases and J 6 bases; nucleotides not matched to a gene: 6. The CDR3 is 14 residues long. CDR1 is SGHTA and CDR2 is FQGTGA in the germline V gene. The CDR3 region has the DNA TGTGCCAGCAGCGCTAGCGGGAGTTCGAAGACCCAGTACTTC. Translating it yields CASSASGSSKTQYF.

This chain joins TRBV30 and TRBJ1-6; perhaps TRBD1 as D (5 bases). CDR1 is GTSNPN and CDR2 is SVGIG in the germline V gene (reference sequence). Trimming stripped 0 bases from V and 14 bases from J, with 11 bases between. The CDR3 covers 12 residues. As DNA, the CDR3 is TGTGCCTGGAGTGTAGACAGAGTTACCCTCCACTTT. Its protein product is CAWSVDRVTLHF.

The J gene is TRBJ1-2, the V gene TRBV9; D might be TRBD1 (6 bases). Germline V gene sequence: CDR1 SGDLS, CDR2 YYNGEE. V lost 0 bases and J lost 7, with 16 bases in between. The length of the CDR3 is 15 residues. In DNA form, the CDR3 reads TGTGCCAGCAGCGTAGCTAATGCGGCAGGGGTTGGCTACACCTTC. Translated: CASSVANAAGVGYTF.

This clonotype was found a few times. This chain uses TRBV3-1 with TRBJ1-5, with D maybe TRBD1 (5 bases). Germline V lookup: CDR1 LGHDT, CDR2 YNNKEL (reference sequence). The CDR3 is 13 amino acids. With 4 bases removed from V and 6 bases from J, the gap between germline ends came to 10 bases. For the CDR3, the DNA is TGTGCCAGCAGCCTACAGGCCACTCAGCCCCAGCATTTT. This codes for CASSLQATQPQHF.

This clonotype has at least ten counts. V and J are TRBV7-2 and TRBJ1-4; the D gene is possibly TRBD1 (6 bases). Per the germline V gene, CDR1 is SGHTA and CDR2 is FQGNSA. The CDR3 has 17 amino acids. V lost 3 bases and J 5 bases, leaving 19 bases between the germline ends. This CDR3 is CASSFRGGVGKNEKLFF. The CDR3 DNA sequence: TGTGCCAGCAGCTTTCGGGGGGGCGTGGGGAAGAATGAAAAACTGTTTTTT.

This clonotype was counted ten times or more. The rearrangement links TRBV6-5 to TRBJ2-3; 7 bases line up with TRBD2. This CDR3 is 16 amino acids long. V trimming: 3 bases; J trimming: 5 bases; junction bases outside the gene matches: 11. Germline V gene sequence: CDR1 MNHEY, CDR2 SVGAGI. CDR3 nucleotide sequence: TGTGCCAGCAGTTATAGCCTAGCGGTTGGCGAAGATACGCAGTATTTT. It encodes CASSYSLAVGEDTQYF.

The chain employs TRBV4-1 and TRBJ1-5; a possible D gene is TRBD1 (5 bases). This CDR3 spans 16 amino acids. Trimming removed 0 bases at V and 5 bases at J, with 14 bases between. CDR1 is MGHRA and CDR2 is YSYEKL in the germline V gene. CDR3 nucleotide sequence: TGCGCCAGCAGCCAAGATCCTTTCCAGGGACATCAGCCCCAGCATTTT. Translated, it gives CASSQDPFQGHQPQHF.

In this sample, this clonotype turned up once. The chain recombines TRBV7-3 with TRBJ2-5; 9 positions agree with TRBD2. Germline CDR1 is SGHTA and CDR2 is FQGTGA. The junction had 8 bases not matched to a gene; V was cut back by 5 bases and J by 4 bases. The CDR3 has 15 amino acids. The CDR3 nucleotides read TGTGCCAGCAGCCCTGGACTAGCGAGGCCAGAGACCCAGTACTTC. As protein: CASSPGLARPETQYF.

This clonotype was detected a few times. V gene TRBV6-1 combines with J gene TRBJ2-1; perhaps TRBD2 as D (5 bases). Germline V gene lookup returns CDR1 MNHNS and CDR2 SASEGT. V dropped 6 bases and J dropped 9 bases, with 15 bases sitting between them. The CDR3 runs 13 residues. The CDR3 DNA follows: TGTGCCAGCAGCTCGCCGGGGTCGAGTGAGCAGTTCTTC. Its protein product is CASSSPGSSEQFF.

This clonotype was seen more than once but under ten times. This CDR3 is CATSDPRTAKDSNEQFF. CDR3 in DNA: TGTGCCACCAGTGATCCCAGGACCGCTAAAGATAGCAATGAGCAGTTCTTC. The chain uses TRBV24-1 and TRBJ2-1; no definite D call. The germline gives CDR1 KGHDR, CDR2 SFDVKD. This CDR3 region has 17 residues. V lost 3 bases, J lost 6 bases, and 20 bases lay in between.

This clonotype was counted ten times or more. V and J are TRBV20-1 and TRBJ2-7; tentative D call: TRBD1 (5 bases). The germline V gene has CDR1 DFQATT and CDR2 SNEGSKA (reference sequence). Trimming took off 6 bases at V and 2 bases at J, with 14 bases between the two ends. The CDR3 runs to 13 residues. DNA for the CDR3: TGCAGTGCCCTAAGGGGCTCGACCTACGAGCAGTACTTC. It translates to CSALRGSTYEQYF.

The chain recombines TRBV2 with TRBJ2-1, with D tentatively TRBD1 (6 bases). The V end was cut by 8 bases, the J end by 6 bases, with 17 bases between. Germline V gene data show CDR1 as SNHLY and CDR2 as FYNNEI. This CDR3 is 14 amino acids long. The CDR3 sequence is CASVRDKSTNEQFF. The CDR3 DNA is TGTGCCAGCGTCCGGGACAAGAGTACCAATGAGCAGTTCTTC.

This clonotype was seen a handful of times. J is TRBJ1-2 and V is TRBV28, with D perhaps matching TRBD1 (6 bases). Germline CDR1 is MDHEN and CDR2 is SYDVKM. This CDR3 comprises 13 residues. Trimming stripped 5 bases from V and 6 bases from J, with 13 bases between. The CDR3 nucleotides are TGTGCCAGCAGTACAGGGATGGCGGATGGCTACACCTTC. Translated: CASSTGMADGYTF.

A few counts support this clonotype. This chain joins TRBV7-2 and TRBJ1-2; the match to TRBD1 covers 7 bases. With 3 bases clipped from V and 6 bases from J, the junction kept 10 bases outside the gene matches. Germline lookup yields CDR1 SGHTA and CDR2 FQGNSA. The CDR3 runs to 15 residues. This CDR3 is CASSLTRQGNHGYTF. The CDR3 bases are TGTGCCAGCAGCTTGACCCGACAGGGCAATCATGGCTACACCTTC.

This clonotype was detected only a few times. The chain recombines TRBV6-1 with TRBJ2-3; the D is unclear. Germline V gives CDR1 MNHNS, CDR2 SASEGT. This CDR3 spans 16 amino acids. V lost 5 bases and J 0 bases, leaving 15 bases between the germline ends. This CDR3 is CASSLSIIDSTDTQYF. CDR3 in DNA: TGTGCCAGCAGTCTTTCCATTATCGACAGCACAGATACGCAGTATTTT.

This chain joins TRBV6-2 or TRBV6-3 and TRBJ2-1; D gene uncertain. The V end was cut by 0 bases, the J end by 0 bases, with 9 bases between. This CDR3 contains 16 residues. The germline V gene encodes CDR1 MNHEY and CDR2 SVGEGT. CDR3 loop: CASSYSSSFSYNEQFF. The CDR3 DNA reads as TGTGCCAGCAGTTACTCGAGTTCTTTCTCCTACAATGAGCAGTTCTTC.

This clonotype was counted ten times or more. V and J are TRBV20-1 and TRBJ2-1; 12 bases are shared with TRBD2. Germline trimming cut 0 bases from V and 3 bases from J; bases unmatched to any gene: 6. Looked up from germline, CDR1 is DFQATT and CDR2 is SNEGSKA (reference sequence). The CDR3 spans 17 residues. The DNA for the CDR3 is TGCAGTGCTAGAGATCTGACTAGCGGGGGACGCTACAATGAGCAGTTCTTC. Amino acid sequence: CSARDLTSGGRYNEQFF.

This clonotype has only a few counts. The V gene is TRBV5-1, the J gene TRBJ2-1, with TRBD2 identical over 9 bases. The germline V gene has CDR1 SGHRS and CDR2 YFSETQ. V was pared by 2 bases and J by 0 bases, with 3 bases of the junction left unmatched. The CDR3 contains 16 residues. CDR3 in DNA: TGCGCCAGCAGCTTCTCTAGCGGGGTCTCCTACAATGAGCAGTTCTTC. This codes for CASSFSSGVSYNEQFF. Full variable domain (rest looked up from reference TRBV5-1 and TRBJ2-1): KAGVTQTPRYLIKTRGQQVTLSCSPISGHRSVSWYQQTPGQGLQFLFEYFSETQRNKGNFPGRFSGRQFSNSRSEMNVSTLELGDSALYLCASSFSSGVSYNEQFFGPGTRLTVL.

This clonotype showed up just a few times. V and J are TRBV10-3 and TRBJ2-1; 16 nucleotides line up with TRBD2. From germline, CDR1 is ENHRY and CDR2 SYGVKD. The CDR3 runs 17 residues. J gave up 2 bases and V 4 bases, and 2 bases lay outside the gene matches. CDR3 amino acids: CAISGGTSGRAYNEQFF. As DNA, the CDR3 is TGTGCCATCAGTGGGGGGACTAGCGGGAGGGCCTACAATGAGCAGTTCTTC.

The rearrangement joins TRBV6-1 to TRBJ2-2; maybe TRBD1 (5 bases). The germline V and J ends were trimmed by 11 bases and 7 bases, with 17 bases remaining between them. The V gene's germline CDR1 is MNHNS and CDR2 SASEGT. This CDR3 comprises 13 residues. The CDR3 DNA reads TGTGCCGGCGCTAGGGGAATTGGCGGGGAGCTGTTTTTT. Translation gives CAGARGIGGELFF.

The sample holds many counts of this clonotype. V and J are TRBV29-1 and TRBJ1-1; TRBD1 is a possible D gene (6 bases). This CDR3 region has 15 residues. Trimming cost V 7 bases and J 1 base, with 19 bases left between them. CDR1 SQVTM and CDR2 ANQGSEA come from the germline V gene. As DNA, the CDR3 is TGCAGCGCCGGGGGGGCAGGGGCCCCGAACACTGAAGCTTTCTTT. Encoded protein: CSAGGAGAPNTEAFF.